Listed here is a single T cell receptor (beta chain). This sample was taken from a study of blood T cell repertoires in COVID-19. Study background: There were acute and convalescent COVID-19 samples, and they came from the United States, Italy and Spain. T cells, B-cell-depleted T cells, or PBMCs supplied cDNA or gDNA.

In the original processing: Estimates of nucleated cell counts were drawn from the amplification of reference gene primers. The method was immunoSEQ multiplex PCR; TCRdb's version includes in-frame clones alone and lacks a portion of them. That table gives V, J and clone size, and the DNA gave D and trimming. The repertoire has about 260,000 clones, nearly 90% of them found once; the top ten carry around 0.7%. This CDR3 contains 14 residues. The germline V and J ends were trimmed by 0 bases and 1 base, with 10 bases remaining between them. From germline, CDR1 is GTSNPN and CDR2 SVGIG (reference sequence).

This chain joins TRBV30 and TRBJ2-7; D might be TRBD1 (5 bases). The receptor was derived from a human donor in a cohort sampled during active COVID-19. Sequenced sample: peripheral blood. The CDR3 nucleotides are TGTGCCTGGAGTGTACGCAGGGATTCCTACGAGCAGTACTTC. It encodes CAWSVRRDSYEQYF.